These T cell receptor beta chains were read from a single sample in a study of blood T cell repertoires in COVID-19. Data came from immunoSEQ multiplex PCR; TCRdb stores just in-frame clones and leaves some out. The sample has approximately 22,000 clones, roughly 77% seen once; the top ten hold 2% to 2.5%. Specimen: peripheral blood. The receptor source for this set is a woman in her seventies with COVID-19, enrolled during active disease. CDR3s include the opening cysteine and the closing phenylalanine or tryptophan. D genes are given only for firm matches. Size is stated for part of the rows, as once, few or many counts, or as a class when the clone is expanded.

clone_size | j_call | d_call | v_call | cdr3_nt | cdr3_aa
once | TRBJ2-2 | . | TRBV4-1 | TGCGCCAGCAGCCAGGAGTTTTGGGGCCCGAACACCGGGGAGCTGTTTTTT | CASSQEFWGPNTGELFF
. | TRBJ1-3 | TRBD1 | TRBV7-8 | TGTGCCAGCAGCCGACAGGGAGGGTCCAGCTCTGGAAACACCATATATTTT | CASSRQGGSSSGNTIYF
. | TRBJ1-5 | . | TRBV9 | TGTGCCAGCAGCCCGGGTTGGGATCAGCCCCAGCATTTT | CASSPGWDQPQHF
once | TRBJ2-1 | TRBD1 | TRBV18 | TGTGCCAGCTCACCCCTCCGGACAGGGGTCCTCTACAATGAGCAGTTCTTC | CASSPLRTGVLYNEQFF
. | TRBJ2-1 | TRBD2 | TRBV5-1 | TGCGCCAGCAGCTCCCAGCGGGAGAAATTGAGTGAGCAGTTCTTC | CASSSQREKLSEQFF
. | TRBJ2-7 | TRBD2 | TRBV27 | TGTGCCAGCACCAAAGCGGGGGGAAACTACGAGCAGTACTTC | CASTKAGGNYEQYF
. | TRBJ1-2 | . | TRBV18 | TGTGCCAGCTCACCACTCCTCGGTAGCGATGGCTACACCTTC | CASSPLLGSDGYTF
. | TRBJ1-5 | . | TRBV4-2 | TGTGCCAGCAGCCAAGATTCAAGCAATCAGCCCCAGCATTTT | CASSQDSSNQPQHF
. | TRBJ2-1 | . | TRBV6-5 | TGTGCCAGCAGTACACGGAGGGAGCAGTTCTTC | CASSTRREQFF
. | TRBJ2-1 | TRBD2 | TRBV7-3 | TGTGCCAGCAGCCCTAGCGGGGGGTTTAGTGAGCAGTTCTTC | CASSPSGGFSEQFF
. | TRBJ1-1 | . | TRBV27 | TGTGCCAGCACCGCGGGCAGGCAGAACACTGAAGCTTTCTTT | CASTAGRQNTEAFF
medium-sized | TRBJ1-4 | . | TRBV5-1 | TGCGCCAGCAGCATCGGTGCGGGGGTGGGTAATGAAAAACTGTTTTTT | CASSIGAGVGNEKLFF
. | TRBJ2-1 | TRBD2 | TRBV5-6 | TGTGCCAGCAGCACCCCCCTAGCGGGGCTAACCTACAATGAGCAGTTCTTC | CASSTPLAGLTYNEQFF
. | TRBJ1-1 | . | TRBV18 | TGTGCCAGCTCAGCCGAACTTGAAGCTTTCTTT | CASSAELEAFF
once | TRBJ2-5 | TRBD2 | TRBV7-8 | TGTGCCAGCAGCTTAGGCCGGGAGGGCTACCAAGAGACCCAGTACTTC | CASSLGREGYQETQYF
. | TRBJ1-1 | . | TRBV12-5 | TGTGCTAGTGGTTTGGGCAGGGGCGATCGGAACACTGAAGCTTTCTTT | CASGLGRGDRNTEAFF
. | TRBJ1-4 | TRBD1 | TRBV19 | TGTGCCAGTAGTCCCGCTCGGACAGGGTCTAACGAAAAACTGTTTTTT | CASSPARTGSNEKLFF
. | TRBJ2-3 | . | TRBV10-3 | TGTGCCATCAGTGAATCTGGGCCCAGCACAGATACGCAGTATTTT | CAISESGPSTDTQYF
. | TRBJ1-2 | . | TRBV29-1 | TGCAGCGTTGAAGGGTCAGTGGGCGGCTACACCTTC | CSVEGSVGGYTF
few | TRBJ1-2 | . | TRBV11-3 | TGTGCCAGCAGCTTGGCTTGGTCGGGTTTTGGCTACACCTTC | CASSLAWSGFGYTF
. | TRBJ2-1 | TRBD2 | TRBV19 | TGTGCCAGTAGTCTTTGGTGGGGGACTAGCGTTTACAATGAGCAGTTCTTC | CASSLWWGTSVYNEQFF
. | TRBJ1-1 | . | TRBV5-1 | TGCGCCAGCAGTCAAGATAGGAACACTGAAGCTTTCTTT | CASSQDRNTEAFF
. | TRBJ1-1 | . | TRBV15 | TGTGCCACCAGCAGAGATCTCACAGGGTTAGCTGAAGCTTTCTTT | CATSRDLTGLAEAFF
. | TRBJ1-5 | . | TRBV28 | TGTGCCAGCAGTTTAGCGTTAGGGGCCGTTCAGCCCCAGCATTTT | CASSLALGAVQPQHF
. | TRBJ2-2 | . | TRBV24-1 | TGTGCCACCAGTGGTCCGGGTGGCCGGGAGCTGTTTTTT | CATSGPGGRELFF
. | TRBJ2-3 | TRBD2 | TRBV7-8 | TGTGCCAGCAGCTCCTGGACTAGCGGGCTAGAGCAAGGTTCAGATACGCAGTATTTT | CASSSWTSGLEQGSDTQYF
. | TRBJ1-2 | . | TRBV4-3 | TGCGCCAGCAGTTTGGAAGACAGAGCTAACTATGGCTACACCTTC | CASSLEDRANYGYTF
. | TRBJ2-5 | TRBD1 | TRBV2 | TGTGCCAGCAACACAGGGGGCGCAGGGACCCAGTACTTC | CASNTGGAGTQYF
. | TRBJ1-1 | . | TRBV19 | TGTGCCAGTAGTCCCCGGGACAATCCCCGAAGCACTGAAGCTTTCTTT | CASSPRDNPRSTEAFF
. | TRBJ2-2 | TRBD1 | TRBV29-1 | TGCAGCGTTGAACGACAGGGGAACACCGGGGAGCTGTTTTTT | CSVERQGNTGELFF
. | TRBJ1-5 | . | TRBV10-3 | TGTGCCATCCGTGCGGTTAGCAATCAGCCCCAGCATTTT | CAIRAVSNQPQHF
. | TRBJ1-6 | TRBD1 | TRBV12-3/TRBV12-4 | TGTGCCAGCAGCGACAGGGCTCGGTCACCCCTCCACTTT | CASSDRARSPLHF
. | TRBJ1-2 | TRBD1 | TRBV19 | TGTGCCAGTAGTACCCCGACAGGGGTGGATGGCTACACCTTC | CASSTPTGVDGYTF
. | TRBJ2-1 | . | TRBV7-3 | TGTGCCAGCAGCTTAACTCCAGGGGCCCTCTCCTACAATGAGCAGTTCTTC | CASSLTPGALSYNEQFF
. | TRBJ1-2 | . | TRBV3-1/TRBV3-2 | TGTGCCAGCAGCCCCCGGACAGACCGAGATGGCTACACCTTC | CASSPRTDRDGYTF
. | TRBJ1-1 | TRBD1 | TRBV19 | TGTGCCAGTAGTATGGAAAGGGGGCTATGGGGCACTGAAGCTTTCTTT | CASSMERGLWGTEAFF
. | TRBJ1-3 | TRBD1 | TRBV7-2 | TGTGCCAGCAGCTTTTACCGGGACAGGGGGGTTGTTGGAAACACCATATATTTT | CASSFYRDRGVVGNTIYF
. | TRBJ1-2 | . | TRBV5-1 | TGCGCCAGCAGCATCGACACGGATGGCTACACCTTC | CASSIDTDGYTF
. | TRBJ2-7 | . | TRBV12-5 | TGTGCTAGTGGTTGGGACACCTACGAGCAGTACTTC | CASGWDTYEQYF
once | TRBJ2-1 | . | TRBV9 | TGTGCCAGCAGCGTAGGTGTAACGGGTGATGAGCAGTTCTTC | CASSVGVTGDEQFF
. | TRBJ1-5 | TRBD1 | TRBV6-2/TRBV6-3 | TGTGCCAGCAGTTACCGGACAGGAGTTAATCAGCCCCAGCATTTT | CASSYRTGVNQPQHF
. | TRBJ1-1 | . | TRBV6-5 | TGTGCCAGCAGCACGGGGGGTAACCTGAACACTGAAGCTTTCTTT | CASSTGGNLNTEAFF
. | TRBJ2-1 | TRBD1 | TRBV19 | TGTGCCAGTAGTACTCGACAGGGGGCGATGGAGTGGAGAAACAATGAGCAGTTCTTC | CASSTRQGAMEWRNNEQFF
. | TRBJ1-4 | . | TRBV28 | TGTGCCAGCAGTTCCGGGAATGAAAAACTGTTTTTT | CASSSGNEKLFF
. | TRBJ2-2 | . | TRBV11-2 | TGTGCCAGCAGCTTGGACACCGCCGGGGAGCTGTTTTTT | CASSLDTAGELFF
. | TRBJ1-1 | TRBD1 | TRBV24-1 | TGTGCCACCGGACAGGAAGGAACTGAAGCTTTCTTT | CATGQEGTEAFF
. | TRBJ1-2 | . | TRBV20-1 | TGCAGTGCTAGTTCCCCGAACGGTGGCTACACCTTC | CSASSPNGGYTF
. | TRBJ2-3 | . | TRBV24-1 | TGTGCCACCAGTGTTGCGGGAATTACAGATACGCAGTATTTT | CATSVAGITDTQYF
. | TRBJ1-2 | . | TRBV6-4 | TGTGCCAGCAGTACCTCCAGGGAAGGTGGCTACACCTTC | CASSTSREGGYTF
. | TRBJ1-1 | . | TRBV19 | TGTGCCAGTACCCAGAGAGGGCGTATATTCTTT | CASTQRGRIFF